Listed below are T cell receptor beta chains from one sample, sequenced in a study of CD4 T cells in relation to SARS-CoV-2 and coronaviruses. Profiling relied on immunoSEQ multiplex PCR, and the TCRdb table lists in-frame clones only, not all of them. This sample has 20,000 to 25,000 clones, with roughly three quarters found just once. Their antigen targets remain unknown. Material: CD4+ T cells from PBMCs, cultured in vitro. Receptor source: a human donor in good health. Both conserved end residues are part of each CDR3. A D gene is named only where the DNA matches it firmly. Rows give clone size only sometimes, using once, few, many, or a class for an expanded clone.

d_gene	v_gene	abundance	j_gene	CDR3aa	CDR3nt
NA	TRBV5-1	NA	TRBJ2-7	CASGQGIAYEQYF	TGCGCCAGCGGGCAGGGGATCGCCTACGAGCAGTACTTC
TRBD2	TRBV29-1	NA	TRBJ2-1	CSVEDRVGVAGDGNEQFF	TGCAGCGTTGAAGATCGAGTAGGGGTAGCGGGAGATGGCAATGAGCAGTTCTTC
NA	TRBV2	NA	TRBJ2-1	CASSGGESYNEQFF	TGTGCCAGCAGTGGGGGGGAATCCTACAATGAGCAGTTCTTC
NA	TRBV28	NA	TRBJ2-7	CASSLDWGTNSLGQYF	TGTGCCAGCAGTTTAGATTGGGGGACAAACTCCCTCGGGCAGTACTTC
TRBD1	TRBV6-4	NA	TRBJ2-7	CASSDSGQGEQYF	TGTGCCAGCAGTGACTCGGGACAGGGCGAGCAGTACTTC
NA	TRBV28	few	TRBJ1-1	CASSPYPGITEAFF	TGTGCCAGCAGTCCGTACCCAGGGATCACTGAAGCTTTCTTT
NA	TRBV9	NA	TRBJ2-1	CASSVEGSRGQFF	TGTGCCAGCAGCGTAGAGGGTAGCCGCGGGCAGTTCTTC
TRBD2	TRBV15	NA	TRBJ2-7	CATSLPGAGVGEQYF	TGTGCCACCAGCCTCCCTGGGGCGGGAGTGGGGGAGCAGTACTTC
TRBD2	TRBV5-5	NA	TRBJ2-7	CASSPRLAGVGYEQYF	TGTGCCAGCAGCCCCAGGCTAGCGGGAGTGGGCTACGAGCAGTACTTC
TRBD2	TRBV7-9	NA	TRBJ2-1	CASSLTSGIRSYNEQFF	TGTGCCAGCAGCTTAACTAGCGGGATAAGGTCCTACAATGAGCAGTTCTTC
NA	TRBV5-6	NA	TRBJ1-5	CASSLTDNQPQHF	TGTGCCAGCAGCCTCACAGATAATCAGCCCCAGCATTTT
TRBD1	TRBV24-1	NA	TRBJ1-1	CATQGAVNTEAFF	TGTGCCACTCAGGGGGCCGTGAACACTGAAGCTTTCTTT
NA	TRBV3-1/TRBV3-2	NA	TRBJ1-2	CASSQGARGYTF	TGTGCCAGCAGCCAAGGGGCTCGCGGCTACACCTTC
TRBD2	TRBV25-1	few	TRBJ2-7	CASSSGLAGTAYEQYF	TGTGCCAGCAGTTCAGGACTAGCGGGAACCGCCTACGAGCAGTACTTC
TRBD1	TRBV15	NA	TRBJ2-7	CATSRGTGGSYEQYF	TGTGCCACCAGCAGAGGGACAGGGGGGTCCTACGAGCAGTACTTC
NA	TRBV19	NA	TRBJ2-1	CASSSPENEQFF	TGTGCCAGTAGTAGTCCAGAAAATGAGCAGTTCTTC
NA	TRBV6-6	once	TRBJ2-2	CASSPLPGPPNTGELFF	TGTGCCAGCAGTCCCCTCCCGGGACCCCCAAACACCGGGGAGCTGTTTTTT
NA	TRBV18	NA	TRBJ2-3	CASSPVSRGTDTQYF	TGTGCCAGCTCACCAGTTAGCAGGGGCACAGATACGCAGTATTTT
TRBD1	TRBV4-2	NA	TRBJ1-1	CASSQPGRTGAINMNTEAFF	TGTGCCAGCAGCCAACCCGGGCGTACAGGGGCGATCAACATGAACACTGAAGCTTTCTTT
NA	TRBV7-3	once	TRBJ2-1	CASSLNGRGNNEQFF	TGTGCCAGCAGCTTAAACGGGAGAGGGAACAATGAGCAGTTCTTC
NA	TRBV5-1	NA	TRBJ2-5	CASSFAVGTQETQYF	TGCGCCAGCAGCTTCGCCGTGGGGACCCAAGAGACCCAGTACTTC
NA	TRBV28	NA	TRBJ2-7	CASRTGYLYEQYF	TGTGCCAGCAGGACAGGTTATCTCTACGAGCAGTACTTC
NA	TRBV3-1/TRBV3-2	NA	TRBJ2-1	CASSQLAGEQFF	TGTGCCAGCAGCCAATTGGCGGGTGAGCAGTTCTTC
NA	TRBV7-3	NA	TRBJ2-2	CASSLRGRNTGELFF	TGTGCCAGCAGCTTAAGGGGAAGGAACACCGGGGAGCTGTTTTTT
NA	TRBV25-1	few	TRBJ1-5	CASSAGVGQPQHF	TGTGCCAGCAGTGCAGGGGTCGGTCAGCCCCAGCATTTT
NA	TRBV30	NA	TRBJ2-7	CAWSGGAVEQYF	TGTGCCTGGAGTGGGGGGGCAGTCGAGCAGTACTTC
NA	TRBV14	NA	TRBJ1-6	CASSQGNQGNSPLHF	TGTGCCAGCAGCCAAGGAAATCAGGGAAATTCACCCCTCCACTTT
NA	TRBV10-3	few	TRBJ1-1	CAISESRARAEAFF	TGTGCCATCAGTGAGTCAAGGGCACGAGCTGAAGCTTTCTTT
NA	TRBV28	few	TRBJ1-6	CASSLTGSPLHF	TGTGCCAGCAGTTTGACAGGTTCACCCCTCCACTTT
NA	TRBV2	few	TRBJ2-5	CASSASPGQAETQYF	TGTGCCAGCAGTGCTTCGCCAGGTCAGGCGGAGACCCAGTACTTC
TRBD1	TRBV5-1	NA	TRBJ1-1	CASSGGTGRSTEAFF	TGCGCCAGCAGCGGGGGGACAGGGAGGTCAACTGAAGCTTTCTTT
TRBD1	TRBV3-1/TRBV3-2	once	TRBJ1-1	CASSPGQETTEAFF	TGTGCCAGCTCCCCGGGACAGGAGACCACTGAAGCTTTCTTT